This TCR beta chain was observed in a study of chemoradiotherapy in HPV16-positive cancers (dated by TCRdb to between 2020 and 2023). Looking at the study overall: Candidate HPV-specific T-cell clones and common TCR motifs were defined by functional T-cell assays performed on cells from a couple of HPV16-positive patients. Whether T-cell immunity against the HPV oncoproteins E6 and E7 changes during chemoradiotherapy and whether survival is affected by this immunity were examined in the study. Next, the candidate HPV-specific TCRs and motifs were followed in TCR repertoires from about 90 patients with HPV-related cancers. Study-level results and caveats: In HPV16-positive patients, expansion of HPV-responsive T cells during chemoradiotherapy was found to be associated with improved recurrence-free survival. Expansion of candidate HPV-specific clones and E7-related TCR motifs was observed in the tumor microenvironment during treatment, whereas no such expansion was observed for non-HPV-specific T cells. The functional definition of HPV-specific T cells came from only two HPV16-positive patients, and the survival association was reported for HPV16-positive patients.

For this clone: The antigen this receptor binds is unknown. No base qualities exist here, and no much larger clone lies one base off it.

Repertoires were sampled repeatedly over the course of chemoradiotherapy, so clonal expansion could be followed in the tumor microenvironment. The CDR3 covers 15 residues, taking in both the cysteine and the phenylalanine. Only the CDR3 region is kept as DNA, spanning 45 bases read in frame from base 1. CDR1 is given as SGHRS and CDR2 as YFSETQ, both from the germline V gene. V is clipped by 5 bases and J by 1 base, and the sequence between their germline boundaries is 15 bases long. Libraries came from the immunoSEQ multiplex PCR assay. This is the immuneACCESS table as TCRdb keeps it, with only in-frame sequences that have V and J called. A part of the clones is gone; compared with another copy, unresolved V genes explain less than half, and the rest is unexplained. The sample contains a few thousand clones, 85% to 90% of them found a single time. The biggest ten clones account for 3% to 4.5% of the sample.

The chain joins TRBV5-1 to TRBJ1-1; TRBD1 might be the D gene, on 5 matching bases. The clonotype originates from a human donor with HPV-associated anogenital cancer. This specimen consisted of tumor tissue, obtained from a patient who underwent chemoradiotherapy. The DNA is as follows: TGCGCCAGCAGTACGGGTGGGGGGGAGAACACTGAAGCTTTCTTT. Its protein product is CASSTGGGENTEAFF.